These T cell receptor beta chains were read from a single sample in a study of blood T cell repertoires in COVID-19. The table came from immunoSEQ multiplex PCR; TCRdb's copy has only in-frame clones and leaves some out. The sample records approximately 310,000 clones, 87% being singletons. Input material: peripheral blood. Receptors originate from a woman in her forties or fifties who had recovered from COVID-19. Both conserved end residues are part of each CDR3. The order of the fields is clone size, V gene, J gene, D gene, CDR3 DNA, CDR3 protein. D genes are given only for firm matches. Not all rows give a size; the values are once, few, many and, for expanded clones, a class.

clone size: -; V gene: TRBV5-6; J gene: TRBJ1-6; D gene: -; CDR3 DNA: TGTGCCAGCAGCTCCGGGATCAAATATAATTCACCCCTCCACTTT; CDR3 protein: CASSSGIKYNSPLHF
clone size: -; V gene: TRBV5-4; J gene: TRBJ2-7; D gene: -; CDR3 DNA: TGTGCCAGCAGCTTGTCCTCCGGGACAACCGAGCAGTACTTC; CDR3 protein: CASSLSSGTTEQYF
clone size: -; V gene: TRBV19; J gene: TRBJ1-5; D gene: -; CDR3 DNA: TGTGCCAGCAATACCCCCTCAGGGACTGGCAATCAGCCCCAGCATTTT; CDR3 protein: CASNTPSGTGNQPQHF
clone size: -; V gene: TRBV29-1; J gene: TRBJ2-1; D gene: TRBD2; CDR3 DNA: TGCAGCGTCGCCCTTCTAGCGGCCATTAATGAGCAGTTCTTC; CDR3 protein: CSVALLAAINEQFF
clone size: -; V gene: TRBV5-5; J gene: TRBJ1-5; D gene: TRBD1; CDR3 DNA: TGTGCCAGCAGCCAGGGACAGGGGGATCAGCCCCAGCATTTT; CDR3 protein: CASSQGQGDQPQHF
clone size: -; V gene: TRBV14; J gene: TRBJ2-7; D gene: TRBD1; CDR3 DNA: TGTGCCAGCAGCCACCGCAAAAGGGACAGGGTCGAGCAGTACTTC; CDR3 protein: CASSHRKRDRVEQYF
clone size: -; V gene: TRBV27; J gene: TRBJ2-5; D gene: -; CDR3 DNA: TGTGCCAGCAGTTTGACCCCCAGGGAGACCCAGTACTTC; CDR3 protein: CASSLTPRETQYF
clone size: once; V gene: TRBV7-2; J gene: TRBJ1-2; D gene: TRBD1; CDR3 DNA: TGTGCCAGCGAGCAGGGGGCTGAGTATGGCTACACCTTC; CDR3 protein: CASEQGAEYGYTF
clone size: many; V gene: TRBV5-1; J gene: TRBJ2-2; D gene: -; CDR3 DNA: TGCGCCAGCAGCGTGGGACACGTAAACACCGGGGAGCTGTTTTTT; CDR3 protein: CASSVGHVNTGELFF
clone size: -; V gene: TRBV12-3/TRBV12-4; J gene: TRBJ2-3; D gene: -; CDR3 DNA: TGTGCCAGCAGGGGGGCGACAGATACGCAGTATTTT; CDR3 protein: CASRGATDTQYF
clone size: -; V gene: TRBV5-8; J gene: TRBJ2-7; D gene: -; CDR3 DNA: TGTGCCAGCAGCAAAAATCGACAGTCCGAGCAGTACTTC; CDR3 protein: CASSKNRQSEQYF
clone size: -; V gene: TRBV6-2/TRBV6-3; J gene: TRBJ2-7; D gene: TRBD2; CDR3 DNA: TGTGCCAGCAGCCCTGGACTAGGCTACGAGCAGTACTTC; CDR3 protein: CASSPGLGYEQYF
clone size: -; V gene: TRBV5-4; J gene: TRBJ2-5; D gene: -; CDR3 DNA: TGTGCCAGCAGCCTACCGGGAGCAAGGGCCCAGTACTTC; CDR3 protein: CASSLPGARAQYF
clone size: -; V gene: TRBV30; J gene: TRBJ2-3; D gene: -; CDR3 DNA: TGTGCCTGGAGTCGTTGGCAGGGGTACACAGATACGCAGTATTTT; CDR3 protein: CAWSRWQGYTDTQYF
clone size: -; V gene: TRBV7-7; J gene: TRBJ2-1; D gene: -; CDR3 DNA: TGTGCCAGCAGCTTTCGGCGGGACGGCGACAATGAGCAGTTCTTC; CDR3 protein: CASSFRRDGDNEQFF
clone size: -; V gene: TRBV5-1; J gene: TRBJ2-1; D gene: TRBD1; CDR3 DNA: TGCGCCAGCAGCTTGGGACAGGGGGCCTACAATGAGCAGTTCTTC; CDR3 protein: CASSLGQGAYNEQFF
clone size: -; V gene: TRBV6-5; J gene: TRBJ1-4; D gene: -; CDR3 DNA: TGTGCCAGCAGAGTCAGGAGGGGAAATGAAAAACTGTTTTTT; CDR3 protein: CASRVRRGNEKLFF
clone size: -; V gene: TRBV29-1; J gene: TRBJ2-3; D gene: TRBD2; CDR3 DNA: TGCAGCGTCCCTTCAGCGGGAAGCACAGATACGCAGTATTTT; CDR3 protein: CSVPSAGSTDTQYF
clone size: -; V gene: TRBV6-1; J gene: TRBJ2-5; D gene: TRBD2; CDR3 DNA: TGTGCCAGCAGTGAGCGGGAGGGCCGGGCGGAAGAGACCCAGTACTTC; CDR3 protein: CASSEREGRAEETQYF
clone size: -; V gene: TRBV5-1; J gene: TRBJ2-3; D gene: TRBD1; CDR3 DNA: TGCGCCAGCAGCCCAGGACAGGGGGCGGATACGCAGTATTTT; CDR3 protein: CASSPGQGADTQYF
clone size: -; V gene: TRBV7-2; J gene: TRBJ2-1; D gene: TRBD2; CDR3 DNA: TGTGCCAGCCGCACTAGCGGGGGGGACTCCTACAATGAGCAGTTCTTC; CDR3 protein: CASRTSGGDSYNEQFF
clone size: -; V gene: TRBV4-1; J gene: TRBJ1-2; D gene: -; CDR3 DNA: TGCGCCAGCAGCCAAGATACGGAGAGATATGGCTACACCTTC; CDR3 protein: CASSQDTERYGYTF
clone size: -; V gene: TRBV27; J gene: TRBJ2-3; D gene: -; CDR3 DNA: TGTGCCAGCAGTTTATATGAGGGTGGGGATACGCAGTATTTT; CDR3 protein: CASSLYEGGDTQYF
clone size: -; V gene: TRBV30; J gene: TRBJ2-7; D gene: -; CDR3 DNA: TGTGCCTGGGGATCGGTCTCCTACGAGCAGTACTTC; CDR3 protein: CAWGSVSYEQYF
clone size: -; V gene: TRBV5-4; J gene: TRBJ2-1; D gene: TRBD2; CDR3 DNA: TGTGCCAGCAGCTTTTCGGGACTAGCGGTTGGCGAGCAGTTCTTC; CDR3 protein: CASSFSGLAVGEQFF
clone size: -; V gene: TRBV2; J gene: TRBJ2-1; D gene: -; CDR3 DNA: TGTGCCAGCCGATCTGGGGGCGGGTTGTACAATGAGCAGTTCTTC; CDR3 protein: CASRSGGGLYNEQFF
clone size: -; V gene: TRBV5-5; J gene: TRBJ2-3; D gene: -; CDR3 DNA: TGTGCCAGCAGCTTGGATGGGGCAAGCACAGATACGCAGTATTTT; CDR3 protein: CASSLDGASTDTQYF
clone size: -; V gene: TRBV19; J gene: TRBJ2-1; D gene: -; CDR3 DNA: TGTGCCAGTAGTAATATAAATGAGCAGTTCTTC; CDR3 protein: CASSNINEQFF
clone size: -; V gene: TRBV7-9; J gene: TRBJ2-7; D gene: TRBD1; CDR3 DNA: TGTGCCAGCAGCCGACAGGGATTGTCCTACGAGCAGTACTTC; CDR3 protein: CASSRQGLSYEQYF
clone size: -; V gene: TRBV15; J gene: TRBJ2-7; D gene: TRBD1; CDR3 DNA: TGTGCCACCAGCACCGACAGGGCATTACGCGAGCAGTACTTC; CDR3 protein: CATSTDRALREQYF
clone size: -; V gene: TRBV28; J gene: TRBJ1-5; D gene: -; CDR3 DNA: TGTGCCAGCAGCTTCACTCAGGGGAATCAGCCCCAGCATTTT; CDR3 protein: CASSFTQGNQPQHF
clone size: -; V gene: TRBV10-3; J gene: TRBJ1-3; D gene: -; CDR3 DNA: TGTGCCATCAGTGAGTCGCGTCAGGCCAAGATATCTGGAAACACCATATATTTT; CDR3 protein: CAISESRQAKISGNTIYF
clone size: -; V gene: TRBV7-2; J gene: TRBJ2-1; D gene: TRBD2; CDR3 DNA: TGTGCCAGCAGCCGGAGCGGGAGTGGGGGAAATGAGCAGTTCTTC; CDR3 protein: CASSRSGSGGNEQFF
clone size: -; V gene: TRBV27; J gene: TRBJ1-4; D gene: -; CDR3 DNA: TGTGCCAGCAGTTTTTTATCCGCTGGGGCAGGACAAAATGAAAAACTGTTTTTT; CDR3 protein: CASSFLSAGAGQNEKLFF
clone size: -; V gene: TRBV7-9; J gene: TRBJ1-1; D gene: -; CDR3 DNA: TGTGCCAGCAGCTTACCGGGCCTCAAGGGGGAAGCTTTCTTT; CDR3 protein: CASSLPGLKGEAFF
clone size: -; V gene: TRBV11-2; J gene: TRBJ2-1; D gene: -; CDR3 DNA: TGTGCCAGCAGCCCGCGGGGGCCTGACGGGTCCAATGAGCAGTTCTTC; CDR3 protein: CASSPRGPDGSNEQFF
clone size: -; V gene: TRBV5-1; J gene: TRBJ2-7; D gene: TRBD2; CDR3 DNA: TGCGCCAGCAGCTTCGCGACTAGCGGGGCCGAGTCCGAGCAGTACTTC; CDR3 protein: CASSFATSGAESEQYF
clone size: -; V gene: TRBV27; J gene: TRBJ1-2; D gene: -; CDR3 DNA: TGTGCCAGCAGTTTATTTCGGGGGAGTGTAACCTATGGCTACACCTTC; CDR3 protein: CASSLFRGSVTYGYTF
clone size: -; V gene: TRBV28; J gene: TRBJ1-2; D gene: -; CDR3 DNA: TGTGCCAGCAGTAGCCAGGGAGGGAGGAACTATGGCTACACCTTC; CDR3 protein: CASSSQGGRNYGYTF
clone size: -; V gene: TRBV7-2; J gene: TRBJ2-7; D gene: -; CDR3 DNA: TGTGCCAGCAGCCCAGGTGGGCAGACCTACGAGCAGTACTTC; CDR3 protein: CASSPGGQTYEQYF
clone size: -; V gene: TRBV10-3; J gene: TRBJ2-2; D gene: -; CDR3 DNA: TGTGCCATCAATCCGGGACAGAACACCGGGGAGCTGTTTTTT; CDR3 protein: CAINPGQNTGELFF
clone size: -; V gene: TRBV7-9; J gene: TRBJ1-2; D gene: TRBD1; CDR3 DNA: TGTGCCAGCAGCTTAGGACAGGGTTTAGGGGTGAATGGCTACACCTTC; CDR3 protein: CASSLGQGLGVNGYTF
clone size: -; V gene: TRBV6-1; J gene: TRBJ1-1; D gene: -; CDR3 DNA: TGTGCCACCCAAATCACTCCTGGGAGTGAAGCTTTCTTT; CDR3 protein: CATQITPGSEAFF
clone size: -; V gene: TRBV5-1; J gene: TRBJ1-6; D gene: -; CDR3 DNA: TGCGCCAGCAGCTTAACAGGGACCAATTCACCCCTCCACTTT; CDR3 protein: CASSLTGTNSPLHF
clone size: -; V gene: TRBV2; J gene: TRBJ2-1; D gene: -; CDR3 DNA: TGTGCCAGCATGAGGCTAGCTGGCAATGAGCAGTTCTTC; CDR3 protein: CASMRLAGNEQFF